This entry describes one T cell receptor beta chain. Its antigen is as yet unknown. This sample is drawn from a study of cytomegalovirus exposure and HLA in healthy donors. Study results and caveats: CMV serostatus was the only recorded immune exposure for donors. It was likely that a cluster of highly shared sequence variants was a sequencing artifact. In a later analysis, TCR beta V- and J-gene trimming was associated with a missense DCLRE1C variant. The study listed 150 to 200 cytomegalovirus-associated TCR beta chains.

Per the germline V gene, CDR1 is DFQATT and CDR2 is SNEGSKA (reference sequence). This CDR3 spans 11 amino acids. The PCR contained 60 Vbeta and 13 Jbeta primers. Some clones are missing from TCRdb's copy, which holds only in-frame ones; the method was immunoSEQ multiplex PCR. The sample lists 55,000 to 80,000 clones; about 82% were seen once. The origin of this receptor is a woman under 40 in good health and CMV-seronegative. Source material: PBMCs. The rearrangement links TRBV20-1 to TRBJ1-2, with a weak D call TRBD1 (6 bases). Written as DNA, the CDR3 is TGCAGCGCCTTTGGAGGGGGGGACTACACCTTC. It yields the protein CSAFGGGDYTF.